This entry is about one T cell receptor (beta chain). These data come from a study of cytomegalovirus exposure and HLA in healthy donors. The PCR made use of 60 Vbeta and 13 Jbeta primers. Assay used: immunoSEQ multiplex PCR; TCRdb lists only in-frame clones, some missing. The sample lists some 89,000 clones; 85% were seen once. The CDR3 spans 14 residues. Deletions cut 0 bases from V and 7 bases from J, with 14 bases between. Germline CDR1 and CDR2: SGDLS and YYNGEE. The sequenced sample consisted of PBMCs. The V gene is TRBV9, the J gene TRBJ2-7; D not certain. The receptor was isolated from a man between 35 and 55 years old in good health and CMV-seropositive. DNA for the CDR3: TGTGCCAGCAGCGTAGGACCCACCCTCGGGGAGCAGTACTTC. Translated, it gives CASSVGPTLGEQYF.